The 20 T cell receptor beta chains presented below share a single source sample, sequenced in a study of Graves' ophthalmopathy and Graves' hyperthyroidism. Scientists amplified the TCR beta CDR3 regions from RNA transcripts. In the first round, RT-PCR was carried out with HTBI primers, and a multiplex PCR formed the second round. TCRdb recomputed calls from the multiplex PCR reads with MiXCR, one row per CDR3 protein. The table shows around 22,000 distinct CDR3 sequences, with almost 50% occurring only once. Sequencing input: peripheral blood. The receptors were gathered from an adult woman with stable Graves' hyperthyroidism.

This clonotype was seen only once. The chain joins TRBV15 to TRBJ1-4; 9 bases agree with TRBD1. With V trimmed by 4 bases and J by 8 bases, 8 bases remained unmatched. CDR3 length: 15 amino acids. Germline lookup yields CDR1 LNHNV and CDR2 YYDKDF (reference sequence). CDR3 sequence reads: CATSIRTGVEEKLFF. CDR3 coding DNA: TGTGCCACCAGCATACGGACAGGGGTAGAGGAAAAACTGTTTTTT.

This clonotype has a count of ten or more. Possible read error: a much larger clone is one base away. This chain joins TRBV12-3 or TRBV12-4 and TRBJ2-7; weak D call: TRBD2 (5 bases). The CDR3 has 14 amino acids. Trimming stripped 5 bases from V and 2 bases from J, with 13 bases between. The chain's CDR3 is CASSGPGSAYEQYF. The CDR3 nucleotides are TGTGCCAGCAGTGGGCCAGGTAGCGCCTACGAGCAGTACTTC.

The J gene is TRBJ1-1, the V gene TRBV6-4; D call uncertain. In germline, CDR1 is MRHNA, CDR2 SNTAGT. Trimming pared 2 bases from V and 4 bases from J, leaving 11 bases between. This CDR3 is built from 14 residues. The CDR3 sequence: CASSDTSGSTEAFF. As DNA, the CDR3 is TGTGCCAGCAGTGACACTAGCGGGAGCACTGAAGCTTTCTTT.

The chain is built from TRBV24-1 and TRBJ2-2, with a tentative D call TRBD1 (5 bases). The CDR3 runs 17 residues. V lost 5 bases and J 0 bases, leaving 15 bases between the germline ends. Germline values: CDR1 KGHDR, CDR2 SFDVKD. The CDR3 sequence is CATSGFCDSTNTGELFF. Written as DNA, the CDR3 is TGTGCCACCAGTGGATTTTGCGACAGTACGAACACCGGGGAGCTGTTTTTT.

Concerning this clonotype itself: The DNA is omitted, as the CDR3 cannot be located on it reliably, and the CDR3 follows TCRdb's listing. V and J are TRBV7-9 and TRBJ2-2; TRBD1 was called by the table and not checked on the DNA. The CDR3 has 20 residues if both end residues are counted. The germline V gene encodes CDR1 SEHNR and CDR2 FQNEAQ (reference sequence). CDR3 region: CASSLWGAGSYEQYFGELFF.

This rearrangement joins TRBV7-8 to TRBJ2-1; 12 nucleotides agree with TRBD2. The CDR3 is made up of 16 amino acids. Looked up from germline, CDR1 is SGHVS and CDR2 is FQNEAQ. Germline trimming cut 5 bases from V and 7 bases from J; bases unmatched to any gene: 9. The CDR3 reads CASSRPTSGSGNEQFF. CDR3 nucleotides: TGTGCCAGCAGCCGACCGACTAGCGGGAGCGGGAATGAGCAGTTCTTC.

V and J are TRBV5-4 and TRBJ2-7; 10 positions match TRBD2. The germline CDR1 and CDR2 sequences are SGHNT and YYREEE (reference sequence). The CDR3 is 15 residues long. With 5 bases clipped from V and 2 bases from J, the junction kept 7 bases outside the gene matches. The CDR3 nucleotides read TGTGCCAGCAGTGACCGAGCGGGAGGGCCCTACGAGCAGTACTTC. Protein: CASSDRAGGPYEQYF.

The chain links TRBV15 to TRBJ2-7; tentatively, D is TRBD2 (5 bases). Germline assignment: CDR1 LNHNV and CDR2 YYDKDF (reference sequence). The CDR3 runs to 14 residues. V was trimmed by 1 base and J by 2 bases, leaving 9 bases between them. The CDR3 spells CATSRGDGTYEQYF. CDR3 nucleotide sequence: TGTGCCACCAGCAGAGGTGACGGGACCTACGAGCAGTACTTC.

This chain joins TRBV6-1 and TRBJ2-7, with TRBD1 matching 7 bases. Germline loops: CDR1 MNHNS, CDR2 SASEGT. V gave up 7 bases and J gave up 2 bases; unmatched junction bases: 8. The CDR3 is 14 amino acids. CDR3 residues: CASTLLQGAYEQYF. The CDR3 DNA is TGTGCCAGCACTCTCCTCCAGGGGGCCTACGAGCAGTACTTC.

The rearrangement uses TRBV2 and TRBJ1-1, with unresolved D. V lost 6 bases, J lost 4 bases, and 12 bases lay in between. Germline V gene data show CDR1 as SNHLY and CDR2 as FYNNEI. This CDR3 has 13 amino acids. In DNA, the CDR3 is TGTGCCAGCAGAAGGGCTGCCAGCACTGAAGCTTTCTTT. This translates into CASRRAASTEAFF.

The chain recombines TRBV6-1 with TRBJ2-4, with 7 positions matching TRBD2. Germline V gene lookup returns CDR1 MNHNS and CDR2 SASEGT. V was pared by 10 bases and J by 6 bases, with 30 bases of the junction left unmatched. The CDR3 contains 20 residues. CDR3 in amino acids: CATRDVYGYSGRNWGNIQYF. CDR3 nucleotide sequence: TGTGCCACCCGGGACGTCTATGGCTATAGCGGGCGGAATTGGGGAAACATTCAGTACTTC.

The chain is built from TRBV7-8 and TRBJ2-5, with D possibly matching TRBD1 (6 bases). The germline gives CDR1 SGHVS, CDR2 FQNEAQ. Trimming cost V 1 base and J 9 bases, with 21 bases left between them. The CDR3 is 16 amino acids. The CDR3 protein is CASSLGSRGTNQPQYF. In DNA, the CDR3 is TGTGCCAGCAGCTTAGGATCCAGGGGCACCAATCAGCCCCAGTACTTC.

In this sample, this clonotype turned up once. The chain uses TRBV9 and TRBJ2-7, with a possible D match to TRBD1 (6 bases). Germline lookup yields CDR1 SGDLS and CDR2 YYNGEE. Between the trimmed V and J ends, which lost 6 bases and 0 bases, there was a span of 16 bases. The CDR3 contains 15 residues. The CDR3 bases are TGTGCCAGCATCGGGACATCTGTTTTCTCCTACGAGCAGTACTTC. It yields the protein CASIGTSVFSYEQYF.

This clonotype appeared many times. This chain joins TRBV30 and TRBJ2-1; D might be TRBD1 or TRBD2, each matching 5 bases. Looked up from germline, CDR1 is GTSNPN and CDR2 is SVGIG (reference sequence). The V end lost 2 bases, the J end lost 9 bases, and 14 bases lay between the germline ends. The CDR3 totals 13 residues. The CDR3 region has the DNA TGTGCCTGGAGTCCTACCGGGACCACTGAGCAGTTCTTC. It codes for CAWSPTGTTEQFF.

In its sample, this clonotype was seen once. The J gene is TRBJ1-1, the V gene TRBV7-8; possibly TRBD1 for D (6 bases). Germline-derived CDR1 and CDR2 are SGHVS and FQNEAQ. Trimming removed 1 base from V and 1 base from J, with 10 bases in between. CDR3 length: 15 residues. CDR3 in amino acids: CASSLGGAENTEAFF. The DNA of the CDR3 is TGTGCCAGCAGCTTAGGGGGGGCAGAGAACACTGAAGCTTTCTTT.

In its sample, this clonotype was seen many times. The gene calls are TRBV28 and TRBJ1-6; 8 bases match TRBD1. V was clipped by 4 bases and J by 10 bases; unmatched bases: 9. The germline gives CDR1 MDHEN, CDR2 SYDVKM. CDR3 length equals 15 residues. CDR3 in DNA: TGTGCCAGCAGTTCCCCGACAGGGGTAGACTCACCCCTCCACTTT. This sequence encodes CASSSPTGVDSPLHF.

This chain joins TRBV19 and TRBJ1-2; unclear D gene. Germline V gives CDR1 LNHDA, CDR2 SQIVND (reference sequence). The length of the CDR3 is 13 residues. The V end lost 6 bases, the J end lost 2 bases, and 10 bases lay between the germline ends. CDR3 sequence: CASSRRTNYGYTF. The CDR3 coding sequence is TGTGCCAGTAGCCGACGGACGAACTATGGCTACACCTTC.

This chain uses TRBV2 with TRBJ1-2; D gene ambiguous. The germline V gene has CDR1 SNHLY and CDR2 FYNNEI. V lost 6 bases, J lost 7 bases, and 18 bases lay in between. There are 14 residues in the CDR3. CDR3 in amino acids: CASREGRIQTGYTF. The CDR3 DNA reads as TGTGCCAGCAGAGAGGGCCGAATCCAGACTGGCTACACCTTC.

This chain uses TRBV7-8 with TRBJ2-7; 7 nucleotides agree with TRBD2. Losses at the gene ends were 5 bases for V and 4 bases for J; bases not matched to a gene: 11. The CDR3 runs 15 residues. Germline loops: CDR1 SGHVS, CDR2 FQNEAQ. The DNA for the CDR3 is TGTGCCAGCAGCCCGGGGGGATCGAATCGGTACGAGCAGTACTTC. It specifies CASSPGGSNRYEQYF.

This clonotype came up many times. The chain is built from TRBV5-8 and TRBJ2-7; TRBD1 matches 8 bases. J was trimmed by 7 bases and V by 3 bases; bases with no gene match: 9. Germline lookup yields CDR1 SGHTS and CDR2 YDEGEE. This CDR3 spans 14 amino acids. CDR3 loop: CASSSWTGILEQYF. CDR3 DNA: TGTGCCAGCAGCTCCTGGACAGGGATCTTGGAGCAGTACTTC.